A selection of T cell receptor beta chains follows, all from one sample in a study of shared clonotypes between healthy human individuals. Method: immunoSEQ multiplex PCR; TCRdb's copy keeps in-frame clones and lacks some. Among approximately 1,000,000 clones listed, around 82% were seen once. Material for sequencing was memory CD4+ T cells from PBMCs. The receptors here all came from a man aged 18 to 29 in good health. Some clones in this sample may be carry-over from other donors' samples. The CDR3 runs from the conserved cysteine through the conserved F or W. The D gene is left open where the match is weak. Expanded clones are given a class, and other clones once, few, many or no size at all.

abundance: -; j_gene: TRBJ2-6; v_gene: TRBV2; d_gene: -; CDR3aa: CASSVGGGANVLTF; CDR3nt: TGTGCCAGCAGTGTGGGGGGAGGGGCCAACGTCCTGACTTTC
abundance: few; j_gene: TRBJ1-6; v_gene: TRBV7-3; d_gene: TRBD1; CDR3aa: CASSSTGTDNSPLHF; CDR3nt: TGTGCCAGCAGCTCTACCGGGACAGATAATTCACCCCTCCACTTT
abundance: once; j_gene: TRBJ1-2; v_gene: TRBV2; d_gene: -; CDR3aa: CASSAGRGINYGYTF; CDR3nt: TGTGCCAGCAGTGCGGGGAGGGGGATCAACTATGGCTACACCTTC
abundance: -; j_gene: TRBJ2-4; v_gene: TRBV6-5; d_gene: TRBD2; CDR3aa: CASSYSGLGVKNIQYF; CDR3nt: TGTGCCAGCAGTTACTCGGGACTAGGAGTCAAAAACATTCAGTACTTC
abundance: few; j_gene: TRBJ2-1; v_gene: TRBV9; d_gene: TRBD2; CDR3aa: CASSVEAGGLSEQFF; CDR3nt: TGTGCCAGCAGCGTTGAAGCGGGAGGGCTTAGTGAGCAGTTCTTC
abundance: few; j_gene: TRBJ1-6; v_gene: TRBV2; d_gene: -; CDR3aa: CASGKYQSNNSPLHF; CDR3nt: TGTGCCAGCGGGAAATATCAATCTAATAATTCACCCCTCCACTTT
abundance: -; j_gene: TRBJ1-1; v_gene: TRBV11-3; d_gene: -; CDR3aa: CASSPTGSTEAFF; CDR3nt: TGTGCCAGCAGCCCAACAGGGAGCACTGAAGCTTTCTTT
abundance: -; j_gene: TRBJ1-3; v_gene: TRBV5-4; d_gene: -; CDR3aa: CASSSVAGHSGNTIYF; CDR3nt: TGTGCCAGCAGCTCCGTAGCGGGGCACTCTGGAAACACCATATATTTT
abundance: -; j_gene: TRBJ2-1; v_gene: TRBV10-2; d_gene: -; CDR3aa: CASLGELAVSSSYNEQFF; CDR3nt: TGCGCCAGCCTAGGGGAATTAGCGGTTTCTAGCTCCTACAATGAGCAGTTCTTC
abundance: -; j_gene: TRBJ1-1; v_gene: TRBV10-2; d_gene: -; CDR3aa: CASSRGDRTEAFF; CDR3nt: TGCGCCAGCAGCAGGGGTGACAGAACTGAAGCTTTCTTT
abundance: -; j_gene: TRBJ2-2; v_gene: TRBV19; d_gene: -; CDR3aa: CASSIWGANTGELFF; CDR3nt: TGTGCCAGTAGTATTTGGGGTGCGAACACCGGGGAGCTGTTTTTT
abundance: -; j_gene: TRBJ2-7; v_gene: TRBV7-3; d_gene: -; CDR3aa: CASSLRASPTYEQYF; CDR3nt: TGTGCCAGCAGCTTACGAGCTAGCCCTACCTACGAGCAGTACTTC
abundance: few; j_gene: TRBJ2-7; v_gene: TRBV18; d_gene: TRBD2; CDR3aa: CASSLSGQGSYEQYF; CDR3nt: TGTGCCAGCTCGCTTAGCGGGCAAGGGTCCTACGAGCAGTACTTC
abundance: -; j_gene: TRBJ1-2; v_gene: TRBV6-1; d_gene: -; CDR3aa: CASSPWGMVVYGYTF; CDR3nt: TGTGCCAGCAGTCCGTGGGGAATGGTGGTCTATGGCTACACCTTC
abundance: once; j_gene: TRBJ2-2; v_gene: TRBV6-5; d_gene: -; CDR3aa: CASTTGGGGGELFF; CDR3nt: TGTGCCAGCACCACGGGTGGAGGGGGTGGGGAGCTGTTTTTT
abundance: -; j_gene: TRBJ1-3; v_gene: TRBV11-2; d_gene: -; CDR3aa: CASSLGYGRNTIYF; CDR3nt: TGTGCCAGCAGCTTAGGTTACGGTCGGAACACCATATATTTT
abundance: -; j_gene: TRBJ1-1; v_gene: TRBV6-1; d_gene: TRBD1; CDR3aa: CASSWDRVKFF; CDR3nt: TGTGCCAGCAGCTGGGACAGGGTAAAATTCTTT
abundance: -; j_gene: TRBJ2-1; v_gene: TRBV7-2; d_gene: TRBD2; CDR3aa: CASSSDRPTSGRALNEQFF; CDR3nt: TGTGCCAGCAGCTCAGATCGACCGACTAGCGGGAGGGCCTTAAATGAGCAGTTCTTC
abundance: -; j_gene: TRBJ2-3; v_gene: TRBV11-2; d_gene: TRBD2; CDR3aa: CASMRTSGDYTQYF; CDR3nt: TGTGCCAGCATGCGGACTAGCGGGGATTATACGCAGTATTTT
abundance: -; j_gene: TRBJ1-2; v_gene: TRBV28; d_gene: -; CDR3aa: CASSLGAVYGYTF; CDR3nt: TGTGCCAGCAGTTTAGGGGCAGTCTATGGCTACACCTTC
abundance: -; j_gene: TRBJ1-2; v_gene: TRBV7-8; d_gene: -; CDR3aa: CASSLASMTNYTF; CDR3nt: TGTGCCAGCAGCTTAGCCTCTATGACGAACTACACCTTC
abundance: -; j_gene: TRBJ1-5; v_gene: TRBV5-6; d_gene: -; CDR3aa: CASSGGSGNQPQHF; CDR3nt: TGTGCCAGCAGCGGGGGGAGCGGCAATCAGCCCCAGCATTTT
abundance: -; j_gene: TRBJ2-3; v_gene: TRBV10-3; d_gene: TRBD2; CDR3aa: CAISIDIAGMTDTQYF; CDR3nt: TGTGCCATCAGTATTGACATAGCGGGAATGACAGATACGCAGTATTTT
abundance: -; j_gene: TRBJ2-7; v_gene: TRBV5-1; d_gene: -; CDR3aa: CASSPHMGGGQYF; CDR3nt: TGCGCCAGCAGCCCCCATATGGGGGGCGGGCAGTACTTC
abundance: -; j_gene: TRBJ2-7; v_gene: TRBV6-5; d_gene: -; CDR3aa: CASSYDPRGLTYEQYF; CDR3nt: TGTGCCAGCAGTTACGATCCCCGAGGCCTTACCTACGAGCAGTACTTC
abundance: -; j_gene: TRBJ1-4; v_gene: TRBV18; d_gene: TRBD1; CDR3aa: CASSQGTGSEKLFF; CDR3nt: TGTGCCAGCTCCCAAGGGACAGGGAGTGAAAAACTGTTTTTT
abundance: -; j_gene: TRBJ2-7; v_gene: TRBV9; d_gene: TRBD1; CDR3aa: CASSVGGTGLLEQYF; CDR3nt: TGTGCCAGCAGCGTAGGAGGGACAGGGTTGCTGGAGCAGTACTTC
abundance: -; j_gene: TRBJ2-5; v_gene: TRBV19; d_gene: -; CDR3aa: CASSASIETQYF; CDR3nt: TGTGCCAGTAGTGCGTCCATAGAGACCCAGTACTTC
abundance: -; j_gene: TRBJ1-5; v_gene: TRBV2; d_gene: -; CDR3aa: CASSARGRDQPQHF; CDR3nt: TGTGCCAGCAGTGCCCGGGGGAGGGATCAGCCCCAGCATTTT
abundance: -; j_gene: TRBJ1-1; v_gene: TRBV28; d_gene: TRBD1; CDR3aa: CASSLGGQLANTEAFF; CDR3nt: TGTGCCAGCAGTTTAGGGGGACAGCTGGCGAACACTGAAGCTTTCTTT
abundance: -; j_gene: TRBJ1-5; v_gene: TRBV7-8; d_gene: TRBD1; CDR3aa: CASSKTTGGSNQPQHF; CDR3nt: TGTGCCAGCAGCAAAACGACAGGGGGTAGCAATCAGCCCCAGCATTTT
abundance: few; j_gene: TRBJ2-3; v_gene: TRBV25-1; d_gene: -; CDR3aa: CASSINRGPTTDTQYF; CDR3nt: TGTGCCAGCAGTATCAATCGCGGGCCGACCACAGATACGCAGTATTTT
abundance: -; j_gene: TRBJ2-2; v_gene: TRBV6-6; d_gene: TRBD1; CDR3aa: CASRDRERANTGELFF; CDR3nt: TGTGCCAGCAGGGACAGGGAGAGAGCGAACACCGGGGAGCTGTTTTTT
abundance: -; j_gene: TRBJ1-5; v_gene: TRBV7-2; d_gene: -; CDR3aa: CASSSFGQPQHF; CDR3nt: TGTGCCAGCAGCTCCTTCGGGCAGCCCCAGCATTTT
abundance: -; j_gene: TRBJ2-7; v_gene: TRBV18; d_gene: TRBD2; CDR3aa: CASSPPSGSYEQYF; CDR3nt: TGTGCCAGCTCACCCCCTAGCGGGTCCTACGAGCAGTACTTC
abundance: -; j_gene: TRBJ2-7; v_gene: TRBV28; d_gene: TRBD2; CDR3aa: CASRTSSGRPGEQYF; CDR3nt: TGTGCCAGCAGAACTTCTAGCGGGAGACCGGGCGAGCAGTACTTC
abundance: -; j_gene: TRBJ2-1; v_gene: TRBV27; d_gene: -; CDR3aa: CASSEAGLSSYNEQFF; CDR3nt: TGTGCCAGCAGTGAGGCGGGTCTGAGCTCCTACAATGAGCAGTTCTTC
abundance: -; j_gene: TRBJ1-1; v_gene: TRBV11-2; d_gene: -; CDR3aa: CASSFTSGLTEAFF; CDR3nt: TGTGCCAGCAGCTTTACTTCGGGGCTCACTGAAGCTTTCTTT
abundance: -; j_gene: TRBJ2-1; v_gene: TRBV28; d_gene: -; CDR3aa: CASSSAGDYNEQFF; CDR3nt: TGTGCCAGCAGCTCAGCCGGGGACTACAATGAGCAGTTCTTC
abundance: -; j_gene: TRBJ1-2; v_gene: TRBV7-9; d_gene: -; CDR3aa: CASSPLDFGYGYTF; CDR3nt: TGTGCCAGCAGCCCGCTGGACTTCGGTTATGGCTACACCTTC
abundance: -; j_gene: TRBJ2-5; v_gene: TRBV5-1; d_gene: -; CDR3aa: CASSSAGTLSETQYF; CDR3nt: TGCGCCAGCAGTTCCGCGGGGACCTTGTCAGAGACCCAGTACTTC
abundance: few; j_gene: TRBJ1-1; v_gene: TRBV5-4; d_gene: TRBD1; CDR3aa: CASSHRQGHTEAFF; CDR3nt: TGTGCCAGCAGCCATCGACAGGGCCACACTGAAGCTTTCTTT
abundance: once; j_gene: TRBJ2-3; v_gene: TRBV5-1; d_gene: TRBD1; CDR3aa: CASSFRQGNIPSDTQYF; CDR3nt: TGCGCCAGCAGCTTTAGACAGGGGAATATTCCTTCAGATACGCAGTATTTT
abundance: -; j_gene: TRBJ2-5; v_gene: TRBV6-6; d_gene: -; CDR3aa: CASSARDPGLQETQYF; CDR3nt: TGTGCCAGCAGCGCCCGGGATCCCGGATTACAAGAGACCCAGTACTTC
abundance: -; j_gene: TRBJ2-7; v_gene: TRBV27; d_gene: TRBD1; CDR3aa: CASSVQGAVNEQYF; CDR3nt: TGTGCCAGCAGTGTACAGGGGGCGGTGAACGAGCAGTACTTC
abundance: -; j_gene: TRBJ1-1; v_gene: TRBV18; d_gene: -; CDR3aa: CASSLTAGGLNTEAFF; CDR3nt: TGTGCCAGCTCGCTCACCGCTGGGGGTTTAAACACTGAAGCTTTCTTT
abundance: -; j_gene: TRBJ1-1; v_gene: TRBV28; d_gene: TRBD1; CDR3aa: CASSLSAAGQPEAFF; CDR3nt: TGTGCCAGCAGTTTATCGGCAGCGGGACAGCCTGAAGCTTTCTTT